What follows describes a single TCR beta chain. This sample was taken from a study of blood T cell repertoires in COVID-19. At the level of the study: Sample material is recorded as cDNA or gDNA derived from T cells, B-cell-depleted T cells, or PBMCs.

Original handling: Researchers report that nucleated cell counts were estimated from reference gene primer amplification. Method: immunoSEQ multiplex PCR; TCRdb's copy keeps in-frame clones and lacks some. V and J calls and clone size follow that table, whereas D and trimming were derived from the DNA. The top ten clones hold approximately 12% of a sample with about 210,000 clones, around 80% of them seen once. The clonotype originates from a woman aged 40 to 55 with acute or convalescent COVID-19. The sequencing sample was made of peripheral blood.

The CDR3 DNA sequence: TGTGCCAGCAGCGTTGAGGGAAGCAATCAGCCCCAGCATTTT. The encoded protein is CASSVEGSNQPQHF. The chain is built from TRBV9 and TRBJ1-5; D is undetermined. This CDR3 has 14 residues. Germline V gives CDR1 SGDLS, CDR2 YYNGEE. The germline V and J ends were trimmed by 2 bases and 1 base, with 7 bases remaining between them.